These 31 T cell receptor beta chains were sequenced from one sample in a study of PD-1 blockade in mismatch repair-deficient tumors. Some clones are missing from TCRdb's copy, which holds only in-frame ones; the method was immunoSEQ multiplex PCR. This sample has roughly 120,000 clones; roughly 90% occur once, and the top ten carry roughly 12%. The sequenced sample was peripheral blood, obtained approximately 73 weeks after starting pembrolizumab. All receptors derive from an adult with mismatch repair-deficient cancer.

CDR3 protein: CASSLLTGSHTF. The CDR3 bases are TGTGCCAGCAGCTTACTGACAGGGAGTCACACCTTC. The rearrangement links TRBV7-9 to TRBJ1-2, with 7 bases fitting TRBD1. Germline V lookup: CDR1 SEHNR, CDR2 FQNEAQ (reference sequence). The junction had 6 bases not matched to a gene; V was cut back by 2 bases and J by 12 bases. The CDR3 totals 12 residues.

The CDR3 nucleotides are TGTGCCAGCAGTTACTCGATCTCTGGAAACACCATATATTTT. Translated: CASSYSISGNTIYF. This chain uses TRBV6-5 with TRBJ1-3; D remains ambiguous. The CDR3 is 14 amino acids. Germline CDR1 reads MNHEY; CDR2 reads SVGAGI. V was shortened by 0 bases and J by 0 bases, with 3 bases between the two germline ends.

The chain recombines TRBV6-1 with TRBJ1-3, with unresolved D. Trimming stripped 8 bases from V and 7 bases from J, with 6 bases between. This CDR3 is 10 amino acids long. From germline, CDR1 is MNHNS and CDR2 SASEGT. The CDR3 sequence: CASGWNTIYF. DNA of the CDR3: TGTGCCAGCGGGTGGAACACCATATATTTT.

The V and J genes are TRBV27 and TRBJ2-7; perhaps TRBD2 as D (6 bases). Germline V CDR1 and CDR2: MNHEY, SMNVEV (reference sequence). The CDR3 spans 14 residues. Between the trimmed V and J ends, which lost 6 bases and 6 bases, there was a span of 18 bases. This chain's CDR3 is CASSSGAIHSEQYF. The CDR3 DNA reads as TGTGCCAGCAGCTCGGGAGCTATTCACAGCGAGCAGTACTTC.

The genes are TRBV11-2 and TRBJ2-1; 8 bases line up with TRBD1. The V segment lost 1 base and the J segment 8 bases; nucleotides outside the gene matches: 7. The germline V gene has CDR1 SGHAT and CDR2 FQNNGV. This CDR3 region has 15 residues. The CDR3 here is CASSLGQGAFDEQFF. CDR3 nucleotides: TGTGCCAGCAGCTTAGGGCAGGGGGCATTCGATGAGCAGTTCTTC.

The chain joins TRBV14 to TRBJ2-5, with 11 nucleotides matching TRBD2. Germline CDR1 and CDR2: SGHDN and FVKESK. V shed 0 bases, J shed 4 bases, and the junction held 7 bases outside the gene matches. There are 17 residues in the CDR3. CDR3 bases: TGTGCCAGCAGCCAAGATTGGCCTAGCGGGAGGTCAGAGACCCAGTACTTC. This gives the protein CASSQDWPSGRSETQYF.

This sequence joins TRBV28 and TRBJ2-3, with D perhaps TRBD1 (6 bases). Trimming shortened V by 6 bases and J by 2 bases, and 30 bases separated the two germline ends. Germline assignment: CDR1 MDHEN and CDR2 SYDVKM. This CDR3 is built from 20 residues. The CDR3 is CASSPAPGQGSIGTTDTQYF. The DNA of the CDR3 is TGTGCCAGCAGCCCAGCCCCGGGACAAGGGAGTATAGGGACCACAGATACGCAGTATTTT. The full variable domain, with the rest looked up from reference TRBV28 and TRBJ2-3, is DVKVTQSSRYLVKRTGEKVFLECVQDMDHENMFWYRQDPGLGLRLIYFSYDVKMKEKGDIPEGYSVSREKKERFSLILESASTNQTSMYLCASSPAPGQGSIGTTDTQYFGPGTRLTVL.

V gene TRBV18 combines with J gene TRBJ1-1; 7 positions agree with TRBD1. The CDR3 runs to 13 residues. Trimming cost V 7 bases and J 1 base; bases outside gene matches: 3. Germline CDR1 reads KGHSH; CDR2 reads LQKENI. CDR3 protein: CASFDRENTEAFF. The CDR3 nucleotides are TGTGCCAGCTTTGACAGGGAGAACACTGAAGCTTTCTTT.

This clone is a singleton in its sample. The chain is built from TRBV11-1 and TRBJ2-3; perhaps TRBD1 as D (5 bases). Germline CDR1 and CDR2: SGHAT and FQDESV (reference sequence). This CDR3 spans 14 amino acids. Trimming removed 8 bases at V and 1 base at J, with 13 bases between. The CDR3, as DNA: TGTGCCAGCCAGCCAGGGTTCGGCACAGATACGCAGTATTTT. It codes for CASQPGFGTDTQYF.

The rearrangement uses TRBV9 and TRBJ2-2; 10 nucleotides match TRBD2. The CDR3 covers 17 residues. CDR1 and CDR2 (germline): SGDLS, YYNGEE. With 3 bases clipped from V and 5 bases from J, the junction kept 10 bases outside the gene matches. The CDR3 DNA reads as TGTGCCAGCAGCGGACTAAGCGGGAGGGCCGGGACCGGGGAGCTGTTTTTT. Protein: CASSGLSGRAGTGELFF.

The chain uses TRBV28 and TRBJ2-7; tentatively, D is TRBD2 (5 bases). The CDR3 runs 15 residues. Deletions cut 6 bases from V and 4 bases from J, with 19 bases between. From germline, CDR1 is MDHEN and CDR2 SYDVKM. The DNA for the CDR3 is TGTGCCAGCAGCCCGTTCGGGGAGTATGAGTACGAGCAGTACTTC. It yields the protein CASSPFGEYEYEQYF.

In its sample, this clone was seen a few times. The chain employs TRBV30 and TRBJ2-3; TRBD2 agrees at 8 bases. In germline, CDR1 is GTSNPN, CDR2 SVGIG (reference sequence). This CDR3 spans 14 amino acids. V lost 0 bases and J lost 3; bases outside the gene matches: 2. CDR3 sequence reads: CAWSVAGVTDTQYF. CDR3 bases: TGTGCCTGGAGTGTAGCGGGAGTTACAGATACGCAGTATTTT.

The V call is TRBV6-5, the J call TRBJ1-1; 10 bases map to TRBD1. Losses at the gene ends were 1 base for V and 5 bases for J; bases not matched to a gene: 1. The CDR3 totals 14 residues. Germline V lookup: CDR1 MNHEY, CDR2 SVGAGI. Here the CDR3 DNA reads TGTGCCAGCAGTTACTGGGGACAGGGGACTGAAGCTTTCTTT. Translation: CASSYWGQGTEAFF.

The chain is built from TRBV19 and TRBJ2-2; perhaps TRBD2 as D (5 bases). The germline V gene has CDR1 LNHDA and CDR2 SQIVND (reference sequence). Trimming took 6 bases from V and 6 from J, leaving 11 bases between them. The CDR3 runs to 13 residues. CDR3 protein: CASSPRVPGELFF. DNA of the CDR3: TGTGCCAGTAGCCCGCGGGTGCCCGGGGAGCTGTTTTTT.

The genes are TRBV5-1 and TRBJ2-4, with TRBD2 as a possible D gene (6 bases). The CDR3 loop spans 16 amino acids. Germline V gene data show CDR1 as SGHRS and CDR2 as YFSETQ. V dropped 0 bases and J dropped 2 bases, with 12 bases sitting between them. CDR3 sequence (DNA): TGCGCCAGCAGCTTGGGGAGGGGAGAGACCAAAAACATTCAGTACTTC. Residues: CASSLGRGETKNIQYF.

This chain connects TRBV4-1 to TRBJ1-3; D gene ambiguous. Trimming shortened V by 4 bases and J by 0 bases, and 13 bases separated the two germline ends. From germline, CDR1 is MGHRA and CDR2 YSYEKL. The CDR3 has 16 amino acids. This CDR3 reads CASSPNSAFSGNTIYF. DNA for the CDR3: TGCGCCAGCAGCCCGAACAGCGCCTTCTCTGGAAACACCATATATTTT.

The chain uses TRBV6-4 and TRBJ2-1; 9 bases line up with TRBD2. CDR3 length equals 14 residues. CDR1 is MRHNA and CDR2 is SNTAGT in the germline V gene. Trimming took 5 bases from V and 8 from J; bases not matched to a gene: 7. The CDR3 DNA follows: TGTGCCAGCAGTACCGGGACTAGCAGCGATGAGCAGTTCTTC. Residues: CASSTGTSSDEQFF.

The rearrangement joins TRBV28 to TRBJ2-7, with 10 bases aligning to TRBD2. The CDR3 spans 14 residues. After removal of 3 bases from V and 9 bases from J, the junction contained 8 bases not matched to a gene. Germline V gene data show CDR1 as MDHEN and CDR2 as SYDVKM. As DNA, the CDR3 is TGTGCCAGCAGTTTGGCTAGCGGGAGAAACGGGCAGTACTTC. Residues: CASSLASGRNGQYF.

V and J are TRBV4-2 and TRBJ1-6; TRBD1 aligns across 8 bases. The CDR3 sequence is 14 residues long. Germline V gene sequence: CDR1 LGHNA, CDR2 YNFKEQ. V gave up 1 base and J gave up 7 bases; unmatched junction bases: 0. CDR3 in amino acids: CASSQGTGNSPLHF. The CDR3 DNA reads TGTGCCAGCAGCCAAGGGACAGGGAATTCACCCCTCCACTTT.

As concerns this clone: The sample has other DNA sequences that encode this CDR3 too. The chain combines TRBV11-2 with TRBJ2-7; D is ambiguous. There are 11 residues in the CDR3. The germline V and J ends were trimmed by 1 base and 5 bases, with 3 bases remaining between them. Germline V lookup: CDR1 SGHAT, CDR2 FQNNGV. CDR3 region: CASSLAHEQYF. CDR3 in DNA: TGTGCCAGCAGCTTAGCTCACGAGCAGTACTTC.

The chain joins TRBV10-3 to TRBJ2-3, with TRBD2 identical over 9 bases. This CDR3 has 15 residues. V was pared by 4 bases and J by 7 bases, with 9 bases of the junction left unmatched. Germline V gene sequence: CDR1 ENHRY, CDR2 SYGVKD. CDR3: CAISAASGVFHTQYF. The CDR3 DNA is TGTGCCATCAGTGCCGCTAGCGGGGTGTTTCATACGCAGTATTTT.

The rearrangement joins TRBV5-1 to TRBJ2-1; 8 bases map to TRBD2. CDR1 SGHRS and CDR2 YFSETQ come from the germline V gene. The CDR3 is 15 residues long. The ends lost 0 bases at V and 9 bases at J; junction bases unmatched: 8. CDR3 residues: CASSLEGSGRGEQFF. The CDR3 coding sequence is TGCGCCAGCAGCTTGGAAGGGAGCGGGAGAGGTGAGCAGTTCTTC.

This clone was seen only a few times. The chain recombines TRBV6-6 with TRBJ2-7; 11 nucleotides match TRBD1. This CDR3 has 14 amino acids. Trimming took 6 bases from V and 7 from J; bases not matched to a gene: 8. The germline gives CDR1 MNHNY, CDR2 SVGAGI (reference sequence). CDR3 protein: CASRMGQGEMEQYF. The CDR3 DNA follows: TGTGCCAGCAGAATGGGACAGGGGGAGATGGAGCAGTACTTC.

This chain joins TRBV11-1 and TRBJ2-1, with 9 bases that match TRBD2. Germline V gives CDR1 SGHAT, CDR2 FQDESV (reference sequence). The CDR3 is made up of 15 amino acids. Losses at the gene ends were 2 bases for V and 4 bases for J; bases not matched to a gene: 3. CDR3 bases: TGTGCCAGCAGCTTATCTAGCGGGGAGTACAATGAGCAGTTCTTC. Residues: CASSLSSGEYNEQFF. Combining the CDR3 with reference TRBV11-1 and TRBJ2-1 gives the whole variable domain EAEVAQSPRYKITEKSQAVAFWCDPISGHATLYWYRQILGQGPELLVQFQDESVVDDSQLPKDRFSAERLKGVDSTLKIQPAELGDSAMYLCASSLSSGEYNEQFFGPGTRLTVL.

The V and J genes are TRBV10-1 and TRBJ2-7; the D is unclear. The V gene lost 0 bases and the J gene lost 5 bases, with 8 bases spanning the gap. CDR1 is WNHNN and CDR2 is SYGVQD in the germline V gene (reference sequence). The CDR3 is 13 residues long. The CDR3 nucleotides read TGCGCCAGCAGTGAGTCTACAGCCCACGAGCAGTACTTC. Translation gives CASSESTAHEQYF.

The chain combines TRBV11-3 with TRBJ2-7; D may be TRBD2 (5 bases). V was trimmed by 0 bases and J by 5 bases, leaving 8 bases between them. The CDR3 has 13 residues. The germline V gene has CDR1 SGHNT and CDR2 YENEEA. The CDR3 sequence: CASSLEEGNEQYF. Here the CDR3 DNA reads TGTGCCAGCAGCTTAGAAGAGGGTAACGAGCAGTACTTC.

The chain carries TRBV7-9 and TRBJ2-1; 7 positions match TRBD2. Looked up from germline, CDR1 is SEHNR and CDR2 is FQNEAQ (reference sequence). V dropped 6 bases and J dropped 7; count of bases not matched to a gene: 9. This CDR3 region has 14 residues. The CDR3: CASSYRSSGNEQFF. Here the CDR3 DNA reads TGTGCCAGCAGTTATAGATCTAGCGGAAATGAGCAGTTCTTC.

V and J are TRBV30 and TRBJ1-3; 8 bases align to TRBD1. V lost 2 bases to trimming and J lost 3 bases; unmatched junction nucleotides: 3. CDR1 is GTSNPN and CDR2 is SVGIG in the germline V gene (reference sequence). The CDR3 contains 14 residues. As DNA, the CDR3 is TGTGCCTGGAGTTCAGGGGGCGTTGGAAACACCATATATTTT. This encodes CAWSSGGVGNTIYF. The full variable domain, with the rest looked up from reference TRBV30 and TRBJ1-3, is SQTIHQWPATLVQPVGSPLSLECTVEGTSNPNLYWYRQAAGRGLQLLFYSVGIGQISSEVPQNLSASRPQDRQFILSSKKLLLSDSGFYLCAWSSGGVGNTIYFGEGSWLTVV.

This sequence joins TRBV30 and TRBJ1-3; D is perhaps TRBD1 (5 bases). The CDR3 length is 16 residues. V shed 0 bases and J shed 0 bases, with 12 bases lying between them. Germline CDR1 GTSNPN, CDR2 SVGIG (reference sequence). For the CDR3, the DNA is TGTGCCTGGAGTGTACTCGGGGGACCCTCTGGAAACACCATATATTTT. Translation: CAWSVLGGPSGNTIYF.

The chain uses TRBV4-2 and TRBJ2-7; D may match TRBD1 or TRBD2 (6 bases each). The CDR3 has 14 amino acids. The germline gives CDR1 LGHNA, CDR2 YNFKEQ. The V and J ends lost 4 bases and 2 bases respectively, with 12 bases between them. The CDR3 DNA reads as TGTGCCAGCAGCCCAGGGGACTCGACCTACGAGCAGTACTTC. Amino acid sequence: CASSPGDSTYEQYF.

The J gene is TRBJ1-2, the V gene TRBV13; the D gene is possibly TRBD1 (5 bases). The germline V gene encodes CDR1 PRHDT and CDR2 FYEKMQ (reference sequence). The V end was cut by 3 bases, the J end by 0 bases, with 17 bases between. The CDR3 loop spans 17 amino acids. CDR3 nucleotide sequence: TGTGCCAGCAGCTTGGGACGCGGACTCAATTCTAACTATGGCTACACCTTC. This encodes CASSLGRGLNSNYGYTF.